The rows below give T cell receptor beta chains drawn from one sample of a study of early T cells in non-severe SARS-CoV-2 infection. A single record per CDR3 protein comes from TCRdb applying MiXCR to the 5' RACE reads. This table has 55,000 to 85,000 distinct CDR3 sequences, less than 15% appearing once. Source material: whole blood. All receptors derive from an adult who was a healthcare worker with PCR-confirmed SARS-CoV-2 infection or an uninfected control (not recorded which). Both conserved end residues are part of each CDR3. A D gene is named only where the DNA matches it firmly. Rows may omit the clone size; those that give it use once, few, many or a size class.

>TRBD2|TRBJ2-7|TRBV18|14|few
TGTGCCAGCTCCGTTGATCGGGGGGCCTACGAGCAGTACTTC
CASSVDRGAYEQYF
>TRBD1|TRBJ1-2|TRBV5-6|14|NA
TGTGCCAGCAGGTACCAGGACAGGGAAACTGGCTACACCTTC
CASRYQDRETGYTF
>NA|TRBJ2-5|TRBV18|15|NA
TGTGTCAGCTCCGGGTATAGAGCGGCCCAAGAGACCCAGTACTTC
CVSSGYRAAQETQYF
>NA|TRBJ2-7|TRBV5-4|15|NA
TGTGCCAGCAGCTCGAGAGGGGGACTCGGCTACGAGCAGTACTTC
CASSSRGGLGYEQYF
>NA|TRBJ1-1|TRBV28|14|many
TGTGCCAGCAGTCCTCTGGCGGGGTCAACTGAAGCTTTCTTT
CASSPLAGSTEAFF
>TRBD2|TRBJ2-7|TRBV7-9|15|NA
TGTGCCAGCAGCCCAGGGACTAGCGGGGCCTACGAGCAGTACTTC
CASSPGTSGAYEQYF
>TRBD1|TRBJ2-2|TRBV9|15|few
TGTGCCAGCAGCGTAGAGACAGGGGCCACCGGGGAGCTGTTTTTT
CASSVETGATGELFF
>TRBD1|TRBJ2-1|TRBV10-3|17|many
TGTGCCACCAGAGGAGGGACAGGGTCCATGACCGACAATGAGCAGTTCTTC
CATRGGTGSMTDNEQFF
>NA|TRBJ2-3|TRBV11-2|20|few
TGTGCCAGCAGCTTAGTGGTCAGGGCGCGCCTGAACTCGGGCACAGATACGCAGTATTTT
CASSLVVRARLNSGTDTQYF
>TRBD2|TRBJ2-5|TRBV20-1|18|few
TGCAGTGCTAGACACCCGGGAGGAGCGGGAGTGACCCAAGAGACCCAGTACTTC
CSARHPGGAGVTQETQYF
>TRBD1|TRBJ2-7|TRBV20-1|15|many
TGCAGTGCTAGTGAGGTACAGGGGATTCCCTACGAGCAGTACTTC
CSASEVQGIPYEQYF
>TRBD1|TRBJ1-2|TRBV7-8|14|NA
TGTGCCAGCAGCTTTCGGACAGGCGGCTATGGCTACACCTTC
CASSFRTGGYGYTF
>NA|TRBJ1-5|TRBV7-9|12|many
TGTGCCAGCAGCTTAGAGGACCAGCCCCAGCATTTT
CASSLEDQPQHF
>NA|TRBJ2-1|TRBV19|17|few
TGTGCCAGCACCCGGTCAGTTGCGGAGGTCTCCTACAATGAGCAGTTCTTC
CASTRSVAEVSYNEQFF
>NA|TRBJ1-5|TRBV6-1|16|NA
TGTGCCAGCAGTTGGGGTGGGCAGTATAGCAATCAGCCCCAGCATTTT
CASSWGGQYSNQPQHF
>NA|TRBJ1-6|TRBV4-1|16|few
TGCGCCAGCAGCCAATCTGGCACGTCGGGTGGTTCACCCCTCCACTTT
CASSQSGTSGGSPLHF
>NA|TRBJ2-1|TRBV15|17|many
TGTGCCACCAGCCCCGGGGGGGGACGACAGGGCTACAATGAGCAGTTCTTC
CATSPGGGRQGYNEQFF
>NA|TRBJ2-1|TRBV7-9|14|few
TGTGCCAGCACCCCTGGGGCAGGGTTCGATGAGCAGTTCTTC
CASTPGAGFDEQFF
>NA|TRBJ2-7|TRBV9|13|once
TGTGCCAGCAGCGTAGGAGCTTTCTACGAGCAGTACTTC
CASSVGAFYEQYF
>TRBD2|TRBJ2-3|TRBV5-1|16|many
TGCGCCAGCAGCTTGGTTCTAGCGGCCCGCACAGATACGCAGTATTTT
CASSLVLAARTDTQYF
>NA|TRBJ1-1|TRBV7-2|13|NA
TGTGCCAGCAATGGGTACTTGGACACTGAAGCTTTCTTT
CASNGYLDTEAFF
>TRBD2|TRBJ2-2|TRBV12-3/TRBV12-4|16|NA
TGTGCCAGCAGTTTCTCAGCGGGATCGAACACCGGGGAGCTGTTTTTT
CASSFSAGSNTGELFF
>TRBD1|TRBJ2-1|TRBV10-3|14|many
TGTGCCATCACCGGGGACAGGACCTACAATGAGCAGTTCTTC
CAITGDRTYNEQFF
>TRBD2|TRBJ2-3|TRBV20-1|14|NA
TGCAGTGCGGGTCCCGCGGGGGTGCTTGGTACGCAGTATTTT
CSAGPAGVLGTQYF
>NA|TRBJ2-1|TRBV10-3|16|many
TGTGCCATCAGTGAAGGCCTACTAGACCCTCACAATGAGCAGTTCTTC
CAISEGLLDPHNEQFF
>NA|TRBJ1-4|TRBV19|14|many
TGTGCCAGTTCAGGGGTGAGGCTTAATGAAAAACTGTTTTTT
CASSGVRLNEKLFF
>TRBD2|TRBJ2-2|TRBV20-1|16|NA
TGCAGTGCTCGGCCGGGCGGCGGGAGAGGCCCCGGGGAGCTGTTTTTT
CSARPGGGRGPGELFF
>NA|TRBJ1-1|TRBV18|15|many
TGTGCCAGCTCACCACCCGGCGGCCGAAACACTGAAGCTTTCTTT
CASSPPGGRNTEAFF
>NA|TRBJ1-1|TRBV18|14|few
TGTGCCAGCTCACCGGACAGCATGAACACTGAAGCTTTCTTT
CASSPDSMNTEAFF
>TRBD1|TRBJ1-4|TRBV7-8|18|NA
TGTGCCAGCAGCGCCCTTCCAGGGACAGGGGGCGCAGGGGAAAAACTGTTTTTT
CASSALPGTGGAGEKLFF
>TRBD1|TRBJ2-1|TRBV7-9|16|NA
TGTGCCAGCAGCTTCGGTCCGGGACAGGGATACAATGAGCAGTTCTTC
CASSFGPGQGYNEQFF
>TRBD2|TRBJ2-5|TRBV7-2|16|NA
TGTGCCAGCAGCTTCGGACTAGCGGGAGGGGGAGAGACCCAGTACTTC
CASSFGLAGGGETQYF
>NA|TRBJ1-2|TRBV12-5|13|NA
TGTGCTAGTGGTTTGCTCAGGGGTTATGGCTACACCTTC
CASGLLRGYGYTF
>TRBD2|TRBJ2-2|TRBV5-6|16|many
TGTGCCAGCAGCTTCCGTACGACTAGCCGAACCGGGGAGCTGTTTTTT
CASSFRTTSRTGELFF
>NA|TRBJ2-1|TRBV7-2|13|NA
TGTGCCAGCAGCTTACGACAGAACAATGAGCAGTTCTTC
CASSLRQNNEQFF
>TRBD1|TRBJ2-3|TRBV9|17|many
TGTGCCAGCAGCGGCCGACAGGGGTCGAAACACACAGATACGCAGTATTTT
CASSGRQGSKHTDTQYF
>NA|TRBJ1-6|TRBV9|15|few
TGTGCCAGCAGCGCTCAGGACTCCTATAATTCACCCCTCCACTTT
CASSAQDSYNSPLHF